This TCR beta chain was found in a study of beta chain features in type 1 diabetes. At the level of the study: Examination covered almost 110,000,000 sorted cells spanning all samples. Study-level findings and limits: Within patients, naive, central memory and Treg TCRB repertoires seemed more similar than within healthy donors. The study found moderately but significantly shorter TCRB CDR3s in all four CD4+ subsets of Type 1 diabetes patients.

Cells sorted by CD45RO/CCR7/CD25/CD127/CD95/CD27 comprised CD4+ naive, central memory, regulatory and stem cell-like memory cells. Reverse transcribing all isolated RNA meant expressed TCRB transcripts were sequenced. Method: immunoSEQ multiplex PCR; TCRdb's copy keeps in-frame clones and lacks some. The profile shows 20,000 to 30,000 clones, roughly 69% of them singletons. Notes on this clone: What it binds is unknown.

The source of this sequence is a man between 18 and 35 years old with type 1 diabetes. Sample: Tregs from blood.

The CDR3 spells CASSFLPAGGGEQYF. DNA of the CDR3: TGTGCCAGCAGCTTTCTGCCAGCGGGGGGTGGCGAGCAGTACTTC. This chain links TRBV7-2 with TRBJ2-7, with 9 bases lining up with TRBD2. J gave up 6 bases and V 3 bases, and 9 bases lay outside the gene matches. The germline V gene has CDR1 SGHTA and CDR2 FQGNSA. This CDR3 region has 15 residues.